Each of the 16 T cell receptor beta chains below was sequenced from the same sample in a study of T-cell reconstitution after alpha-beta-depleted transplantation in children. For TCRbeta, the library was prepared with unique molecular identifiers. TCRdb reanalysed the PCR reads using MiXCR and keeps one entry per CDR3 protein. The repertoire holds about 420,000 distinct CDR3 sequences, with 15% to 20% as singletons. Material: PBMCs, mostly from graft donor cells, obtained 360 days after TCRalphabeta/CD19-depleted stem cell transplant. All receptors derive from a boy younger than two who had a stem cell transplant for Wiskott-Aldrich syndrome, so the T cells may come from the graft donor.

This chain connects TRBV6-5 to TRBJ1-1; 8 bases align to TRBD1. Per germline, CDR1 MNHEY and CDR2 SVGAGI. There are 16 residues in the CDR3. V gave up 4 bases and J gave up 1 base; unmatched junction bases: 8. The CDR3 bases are TGTGCCAGCAGTTTAAAAGGACAGGGAGCGAACACTGAAGCTTTCTTT. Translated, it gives CASSLKGQGANTEAFF.

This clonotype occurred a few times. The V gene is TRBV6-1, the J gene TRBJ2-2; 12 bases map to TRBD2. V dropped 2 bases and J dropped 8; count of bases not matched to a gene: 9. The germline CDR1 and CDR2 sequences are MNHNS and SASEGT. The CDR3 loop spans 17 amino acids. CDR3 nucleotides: TGTGCCAGCAGTGAAATGGCTAGCGGGAGGGCCTCGGGGGAGCTGTTTTTT. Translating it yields CASSEMASGRASGELFF.

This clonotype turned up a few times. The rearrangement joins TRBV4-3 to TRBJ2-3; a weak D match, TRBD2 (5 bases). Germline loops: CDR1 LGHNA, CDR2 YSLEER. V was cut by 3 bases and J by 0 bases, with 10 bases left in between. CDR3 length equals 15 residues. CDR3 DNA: TGCGCCAGCAGCCATGGAGCGGAGAGCACAGATACGCAGTATTTT. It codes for CASSHGAESTDTQYF.

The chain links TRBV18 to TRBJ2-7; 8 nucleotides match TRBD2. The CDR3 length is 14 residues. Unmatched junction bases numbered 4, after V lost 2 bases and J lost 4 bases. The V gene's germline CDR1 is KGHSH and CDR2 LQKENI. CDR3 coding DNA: TGTGCCAGCTCACCAGGACTAGCCCAGTACGAGCAGTACTTC. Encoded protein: CASSPGLAQYEQYF.

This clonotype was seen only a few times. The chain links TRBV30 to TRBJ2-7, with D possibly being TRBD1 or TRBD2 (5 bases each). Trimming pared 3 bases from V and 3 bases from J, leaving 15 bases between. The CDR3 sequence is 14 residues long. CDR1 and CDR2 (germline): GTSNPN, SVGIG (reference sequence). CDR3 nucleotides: TGTGCCTGGAGGACACCCGGGGCCCACTACGAGCAGTACTTC. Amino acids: CAWRTPGAHYEQYF.

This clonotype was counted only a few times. The CDR3 here is CASSSHGLAGETQYF. DNA for the CDR3: TGCGCCAGCAGCTCACACGGACTAGCGGGAGAGACCCAGTACTTC. The chain uses TRBV5-1 and TRBJ2-5; 11 bases fit TRBD2. Germline loops: CDR1 SGHRS, CDR2 YFSETQ. The trim removed 3 bases at V and 4 bases at J, leaving 5 bases unmatched. The CDR3 loop spans 15 amino acids.

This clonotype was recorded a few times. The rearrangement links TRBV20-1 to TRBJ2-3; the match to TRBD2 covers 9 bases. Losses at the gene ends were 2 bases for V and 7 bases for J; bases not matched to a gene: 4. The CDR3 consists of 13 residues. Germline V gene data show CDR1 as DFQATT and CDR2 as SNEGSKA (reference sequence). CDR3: CSARTLAGNTQYF. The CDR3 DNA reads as TGCAGTGCTAGAACGCTAGCGGGGAATACGCAGTATTTT.

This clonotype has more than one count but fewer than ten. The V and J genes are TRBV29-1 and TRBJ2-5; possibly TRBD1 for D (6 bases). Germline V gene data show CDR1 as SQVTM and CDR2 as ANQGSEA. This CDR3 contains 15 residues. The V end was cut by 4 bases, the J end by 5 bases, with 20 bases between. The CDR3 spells CSVVPLTGDVETQYF. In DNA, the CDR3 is TGCAGCGTTGTTCCATTGACAGGTGACGTGGAGACCCAGTACTTC.

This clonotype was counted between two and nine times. The CDR3 loop is CASSQDPSYNEQFF. DNA for the CDR3: TGCGCCAGCAGCCAAGATCCCTCGTACAATGAGCAGTTCTTC. The rearrangement joins TRBV4-1 to TRBJ2-1; D remains unclear. Germline-derived CDR1 and CDR2 are MGHRA and YSYEKL. The CDR3 has 14 amino acids. The V gene lost 0 bases and the J gene lost 4 bases, with 7 bases spanning the gap.

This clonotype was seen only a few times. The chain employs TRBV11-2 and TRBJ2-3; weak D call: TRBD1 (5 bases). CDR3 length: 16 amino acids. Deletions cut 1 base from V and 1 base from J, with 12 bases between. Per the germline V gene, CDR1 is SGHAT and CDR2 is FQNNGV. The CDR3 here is CASSLGSEQGTDTQYF. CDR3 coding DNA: TGTGCCAGCAGCTTAGGTAGTGAACAGGGCACAGATACGCAGTATTTT.

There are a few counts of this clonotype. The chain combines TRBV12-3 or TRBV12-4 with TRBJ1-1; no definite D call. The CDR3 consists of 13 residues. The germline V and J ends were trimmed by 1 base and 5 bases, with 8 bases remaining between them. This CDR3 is CASSLGADTEAFF. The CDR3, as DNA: TGTGCCAGCAGTTTAGGGGCGGATACTGAAGCTTTCTTT.

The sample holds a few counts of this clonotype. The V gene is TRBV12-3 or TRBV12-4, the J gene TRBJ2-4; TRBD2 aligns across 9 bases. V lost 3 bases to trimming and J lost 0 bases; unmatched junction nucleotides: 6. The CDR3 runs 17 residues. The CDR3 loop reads CASSFGGGAKAKNIQYF. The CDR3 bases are TGTGCCAGCAGTTTCGGCGGGGGGGCCAAAGCCAAAAACATTCAGTACTTC.

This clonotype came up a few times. The CDR3: CAISDRAGVSYEQYF. The CDR3 coding sequence is TGTGCCATCAGTGATAGAGCGGGAGTGTCCTACGAGCAGTACTTC. The V gene is TRBV10-3, the J gene TRBJ2-7; TRBD2 matches 8 bases. This CDR3 is 15 amino acids long. Per the germline V gene, CDR1 is ENHRY and CDR2 is SYGVKD. V shed 3 bases and J 1 base; nucleotides not matched to a gene: 5.

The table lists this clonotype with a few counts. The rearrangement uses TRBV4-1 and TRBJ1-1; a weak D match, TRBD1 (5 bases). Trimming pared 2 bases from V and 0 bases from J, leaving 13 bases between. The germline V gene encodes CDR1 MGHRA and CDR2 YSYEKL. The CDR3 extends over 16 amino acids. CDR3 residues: CASSQWGLGVNTEAFF. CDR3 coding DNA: TGCGCCAGCAGCCAATGGGGACTTGGGGTGAACACTGAAGCTTTCTTT.

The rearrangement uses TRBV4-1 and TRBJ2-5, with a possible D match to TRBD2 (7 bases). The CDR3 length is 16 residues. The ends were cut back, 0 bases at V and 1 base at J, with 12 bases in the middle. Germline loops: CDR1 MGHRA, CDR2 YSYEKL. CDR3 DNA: TGCGCCAGCAGCCAAGACGGGGGGCCCCCCCAAGAGACCCAGTACTTC. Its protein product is CASSQDGGPPQETQYF.

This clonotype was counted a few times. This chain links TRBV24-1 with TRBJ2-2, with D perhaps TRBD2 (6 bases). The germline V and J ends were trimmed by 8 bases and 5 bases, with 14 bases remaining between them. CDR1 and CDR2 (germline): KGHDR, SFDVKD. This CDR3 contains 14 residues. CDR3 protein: CATTLTRRTGELFF. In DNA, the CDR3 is TGTGCCACCACCCTGACTAGAAGGACCGGGGAGCTGTTTTTT.